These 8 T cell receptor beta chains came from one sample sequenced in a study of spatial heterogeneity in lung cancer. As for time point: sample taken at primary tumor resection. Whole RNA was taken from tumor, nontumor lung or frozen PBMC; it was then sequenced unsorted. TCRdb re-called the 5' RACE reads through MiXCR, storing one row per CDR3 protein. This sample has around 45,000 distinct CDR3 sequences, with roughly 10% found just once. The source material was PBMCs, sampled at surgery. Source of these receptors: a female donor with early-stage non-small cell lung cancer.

CDR3 sequence: CATSPGQANSPLHF. The CDR3 bases are TGTGCCACCAGTCCAGGACAGGCAAATTCACCCCTCCACTTT. The rearrangement uses TRBV15 and TRBJ1-6; 7 bases fit TRBD1. V was pared by 6 bases and J by 7 bases, with 6 bases of the junction left unmatched. CDR3 length equals 14 residues. Germline V CDR1 and CDR2: LNHNV, YYDKDF (reference sequence).

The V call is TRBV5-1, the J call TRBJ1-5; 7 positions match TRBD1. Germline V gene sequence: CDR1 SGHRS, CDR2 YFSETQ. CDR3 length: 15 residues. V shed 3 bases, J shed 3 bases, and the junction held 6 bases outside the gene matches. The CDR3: CASSSQGGLNQPQHF. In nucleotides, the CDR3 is TGCGCCAGCAGCTCCCAGGGGGGACTCAATCAGCCCCAGCATTTT.

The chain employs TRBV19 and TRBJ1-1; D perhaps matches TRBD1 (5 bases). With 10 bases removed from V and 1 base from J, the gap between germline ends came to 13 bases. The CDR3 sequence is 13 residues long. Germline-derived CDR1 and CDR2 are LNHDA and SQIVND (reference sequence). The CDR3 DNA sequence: TGTGCCACCGAAGACAGAACGAACACTGAAGCTTTCTTT. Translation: CATEDRTNTEAFF. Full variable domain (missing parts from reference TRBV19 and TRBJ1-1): DGGITQSPKYLFRKEGQNVTLSCEQNLNHDAMYWYRQDPGQGLRLIYYSQIVNDFQKGDIAEGYSVSREKKESFPLTVTSAQKNPTAFYLCATEDRTNTEAFFGQGTRLTVV.

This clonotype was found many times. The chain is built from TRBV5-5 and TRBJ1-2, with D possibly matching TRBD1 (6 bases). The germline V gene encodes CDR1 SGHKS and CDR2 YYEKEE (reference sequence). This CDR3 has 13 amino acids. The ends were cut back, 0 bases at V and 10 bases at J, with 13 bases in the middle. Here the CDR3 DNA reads TGTGCCAGCAGCTTGGAACAGGGCAGAGTCTACACCTTC. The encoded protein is CASSLEQGRVYTF. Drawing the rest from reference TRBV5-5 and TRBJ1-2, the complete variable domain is DAGVTQSPTHLIKTRGQQVTLRCSPISGHKSVSWYQQVLGQGPQFIFQYYEKEERGRGNFPDRFSARQFPNYSSELNVNALLLGDSALYLCASSLEQGRVYTFGSGTRLTVV.

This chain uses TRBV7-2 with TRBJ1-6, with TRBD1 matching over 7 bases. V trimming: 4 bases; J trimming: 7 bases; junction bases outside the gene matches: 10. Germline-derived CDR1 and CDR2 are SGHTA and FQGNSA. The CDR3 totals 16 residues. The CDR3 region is CASSYRQGGTNSPLHF. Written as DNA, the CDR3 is TGTGCCAGCAGCTATCGACAGGGAGGAACAAATTCACCCCTCCACTTT.

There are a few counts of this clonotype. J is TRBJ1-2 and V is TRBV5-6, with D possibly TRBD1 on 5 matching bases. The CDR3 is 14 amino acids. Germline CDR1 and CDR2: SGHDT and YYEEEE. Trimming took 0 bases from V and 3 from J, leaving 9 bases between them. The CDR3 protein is CASSLGRGHYGYTF. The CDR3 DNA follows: TGTGCCAGCAGCTTGGGTAGGGGACACTATGGCTACACCTTC.

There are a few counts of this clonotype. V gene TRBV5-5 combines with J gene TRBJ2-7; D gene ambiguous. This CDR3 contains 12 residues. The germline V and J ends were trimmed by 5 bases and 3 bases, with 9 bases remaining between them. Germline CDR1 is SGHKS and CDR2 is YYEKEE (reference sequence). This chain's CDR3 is CASRHDFYEQYF. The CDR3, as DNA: TGTGCCAGCAGACACGATTTCTACGAGCAGTACTTC.

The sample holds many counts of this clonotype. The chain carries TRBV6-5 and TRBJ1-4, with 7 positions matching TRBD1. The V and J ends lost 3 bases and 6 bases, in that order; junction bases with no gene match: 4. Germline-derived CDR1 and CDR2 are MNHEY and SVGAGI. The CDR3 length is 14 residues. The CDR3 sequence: CASSYNRGDEKLFF. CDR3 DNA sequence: TGTGCCAGCAGTTATAACAGGGGTGATGAAAAACTGTTTTTT.